This passage covers 13 T cell receptor beta chains from one sample sequenced in a study of shared clonotypes between healthy human individuals. Only in-frame clones appear in the TCRdb table, and some are missing; sequencing was by immunoSEQ multiplex PCR. The sample includes a few million clones, over 85% of them seen just once. Sequences were obtained from naive CD4+ T cells from PBMCs. As to subset: CD45RA+ positively selected. The receptors come from a man between 18 and 35 years old in good health. Some clones in this sample may be carry-over from other donors' samples.

This clone is a singleton in its sample. Different DNA sequences within this sample yield the same CDR3. The rearrangement uses TRBV5-1 and TRBJ2-7; 8 positions agree with TRBD1. The germline CDR1 and CDR2 sequences are SGHRS and YFSETQ. With V trimmed by 4 bases and J by 2 bases, 5 bases remained unmatched. The CDR3 sequence is 14 residues long. The chain's CDR3 is CASSRGQGAYEQYF. The CDR3 bases are TGCGCCAGCAGCCGTGGACAGGGAGCCTACGAGCAGTACTTC.

The V gene is TRBV30, the J gene TRBJ1-4, with D perhaps TRBD1 (5 bases). CDR3 size: 11 residues. Trimming stripped 2 bases from V and 14 bases from J, with 12 bases between. CDR1 and CDR2 (germline): GTSNPN, SVGIG (reference sequence). The CDR3 reads CAWSSSGRLFF. CDR3 in DNA: TGTGCCTGGAGTTCGTCGGGACGGCTGTTTTTT.

This sequence joins TRBV6-6 and TRBJ2-1; D gene ambiguous. Per the germline V gene, CDR1 is MNHNY and CDR2 is SVGAGI (reference sequence). The CDR3 contains 12 residues. V was shortened by 7 bases and J by 5 bases, with 9 bases between the two germline ends. CDR3 residues: CASTRGHNEQFF. CDR3 sequence (DNA): TGTGCCAGCACCAGAGGCCACAATGAGCAGTTCTTC.

This clone appeared a single time. Other DNA sequences of this sample code for an identical CDR3. The chain has TRBV11-3 and TRBJ2-5; 11 bases align to TRBD2. The V segment lost 1 base and the J segment 5 bases; nucleotides outside the gene matches: 3. CDR3 size: 15 residues. CDR1 and CDR2 from the germline V gene are SGHNT and YENEEA. The CDR3 here is CASSLGTSGSETQYF. In DNA, the CDR3 is TGTGCCAGCAGCTTAGGAACTAGCGGGAGTGAGACCCAGTACTTC.

This chain uses TRBV7-9 with TRBJ2-6; no reliable D call. V lost 8 bases, J lost 1 base, and 6 bases lay in between. Germline values: CDR1 SEHNR, CDR2 FQNEAQ (reference sequence). The CDR3 extends over 13 amino acids. The CDR3 bases are TGTGCCAGCGGAATTTCTGGGGCCAACGTCCTGACTTTC. Translated: CASGISGANVLTF.

The chain couples TRBV11-2 to TRBJ2-1; 7 bases map to TRBD2. This CDR3 has 16 residues. J lost 8 bases, V lost 6 bases, and 16 bases had no gene match. Germline lookup yields CDR1 SGHAT and CDR2 FQNNGV. The CDR3 sequence: CASRRTLGEGLDEQFF. CDR3 DNA sequence: TGTGCCAGCAGGCGGACATTGGGGGAGGGCTTGGATGAGCAGTTCTTC. Drawing the rest from reference TRBV11-2 and TRBJ2-1, the complete variable domain is EAGVAQSPRYKIIEKRQSVAFWCNPISGHATLYWYQQILGQGPKLLIQFQNNGVVDDSQLPKDRFSAERLKGVDSTLKIQPAKLEDSAVYLCASRRTLGEGLDEQFFGPGTRLTVL.

V and J are TRBV5-1 and TRBJ2-2, with 8 bases lining up with TRBD1. Trimming at V came to 5 bases and at J to 2 bases, leaving 5 bases not matched to a gene. Germline loops: CDR1 SGHRS, CDR2 YFSETQ. The CDR3 covers 15 residues. The CDR3 region is CASRGQGANTGELFF. The CDR3 DNA sequence: TGCGCCAGCAGAGGGCAGGGGGCTAACACCGGGGAGCTGTTTTTT.

Regarding this clone: Other nucleotide sequences in the sample specify the same CDR3. The chain links TRBV7-9 to TRBJ2-5; D is possibly TRBD1 (6 bases). Per germline, CDR1 SEHNR and CDR2 FQNEAQ (reference sequence). The CDR3 has 14 residues. Trimming took off 6 bases at V and 2 bases at J, with 13 bases between the two ends. The CDR3: CASSYDRIQETQYF. The CDR3 nucleotides are TGTGCCAGCAGTTACGACAGGATTCAAGAGACCCAGTACTTC.

This chain joins TRBV14 and TRBJ1-2; D gene ambiguous. With 8 bases removed from V and 2 bases from J, the gap between germline ends came to 12 bases. The CDR3 runs 13 residues. The germline CDR1 and CDR2 sequences are SGHDN and FVKESK. CDR3 coding DNA: TGTGCCAGCGGGATCGGTGGGAACTATGGCTACACCTTC. Its translation: CASGIGGNYGYTF.

The chain combines TRBV4-1 with TRBJ2-2; 11 bases line up with TRBD2. This CDR3 comprises 18 residues. The V and J ends lost 0 bases and 8 bases, in that order; junction bases with no gene match: 11. Germline CDR1 MGHRA, CDR2 YSYEKL. Written as DNA, the CDR3 is TGCGCCAGCAGCCAAGAATTTTTAGCGGGAGGGCCTAGTGGGGAGCTGTTTTTT. Protein sequence: CASSQEFLAGGPSGELFF.

There are a few counts of this clone. The chain links TRBV7-9 to TRBJ2-7, with unresolved D. The germline V and J ends were trimmed by 1 base and 6 bases, with 13 bases remaining between them. CDR3 length: 14 amino acids. The germline gives CDR1 SEHNR, CDR2 FQNEAQ (reference sequence). CDR3 region: CASSLDFRVSEQYF. CDR3 coding DNA: TGTGCCAGCAGCTTAGATTTCCGTGTTAGCGAGCAGTACTTC.

This chain joins TRBV11-3 and TRBJ2-6; unclear D gene. The CDR3 is 16 amino acids. Trimming cost V 0 bases and J 0 bases, with 6 bases left between them. Looked up from germline, CDR1 is SGHNT and CDR2 is YENEEA. The CDR3 reads CASSLDHSSGANVLTF. The CDR3 coding sequence is TGTGCCAGCAGCTTAGATCACAGCTCTGGGGCCAACGTCCTGACTTTC.

J is TRBJ1-1 and V is TRBV5-1, with D unresolved. CDR3 size: 13 residues. V lost 7 bases, J lost 4 bases, and 14 bases lay in between. Per germline, CDR1 SGHRS and CDR2 YFSETQ. Here the CDR3 reads CASREEGSTEAFF. CDR3 in DNA: TGCGCCAGCCGGGAGGAGGGAAGCACTGAAGCTTTCTTT.